The 13 T cell receptor beta chains below all came from one sample that was sequenced in a study of T cell repertoires in aging, cancer and after chemotherapy. TCR beta rearrangements were amplified from peripheral blood genomic DNA. Multiplex touch-down PCR with TRB-A/B primers amplified rearranged V-D-J TRB sequences. TCRdb reprocessed the multiplex PCR reads with MiXCR, giving one entry per CDR3 protein. The table lists around 13,000 distinct CDR3 sequences, 35% to 45% of them singletons. Sequenced input: blood. Receptors were obtained from a human donor in good health. The donor label of this sample is uncertain.

By frequency in the sample, this clonotype is medium-sized. V gene TRBV6-5 combines with J gene TRBJ2-2; 7 bases align to TRBD1. The CDR3 has 15 residues. Trimming cost V 10 bases and J 1 base; bases outside gene matches: 9. CDR1 and CDR2 (germline): MNHEY, SVGAGI. The CDR3 region is CATYLGTVNTGELFF. In nucleotides, the CDR3 is TGTGCCACTTACCTCGGGACAGTGAACACCGGGGAGCTGTTTTTT.

This clonotype was observed a handful of times. This chain joins TRBV27 and TRBJ2-1; unclear D gene. Per the germline V gene, CDR1 is MNHEY and CDR2 is SMNVEV (reference sequence). The CDR3 loop spans 18 amino acids. Trimming removed 7 bases from V and 0 bases from J, with 22 bases in between. CDR3 in DNA: TGTGCCAGCAAAGTCCGAGAGTACTTCGGTAGCTCCTACAATGAGCAGTTCTTC. The encoded protein is CASKVREYFGSSYNEQFF.

This clonotype rates as medium-sized. The chain has TRBV19 and TRBJ2-5; no clear D gene. V was shortened by 1 base and J by 3 bases, with 6 bases between the two germline ends. There are 13 residues in the CDR3. CDR1 and CDR2 (germline): LNHDA, SQIVND (reference sequence). The CDR3 DNA sequence: TGTGCCAGTAGTATAGCCCGGAAAGAGACCCAGTACTTC. It yields the protein CASSIARKETQYF. Supplemented by reference TRBV19 and TRBJ2-5, the full variable domain reads DGGITQSPKYLFRKEGQNVTLSCEQNLNHDAMYWYRQDPGQGLRLIYYSQIVNDFQKGDIAEGYSVSREKKESFPLTVTSAQKNPTAFYLCASSIARKETQYFGPGTRLLVL.

By share of the sample, this clonotype is medium-sized. The rearrangement joins TRBV6-5 to TRBJ2-2; TRBD1 agrees at 7 bases. Per the germline V gene, CDR1 is MNHEY and CDR2 is SVGAGI. CDR3 length: 14 residues. V dropped 4 bases and J dropped 5; count of bases not matched to a gene: 4. CDR3 DNA: TGTGCCAGCAGTTTTACAGGGGTTACCGGGGAGCTGTTTTTT. It encodes CASSFTGVTGELFF.

The chain employs TRBV27 and TRBJ1-4, with D perhaps TRBD1 (5 bases). This CDR3 comprises 14 residues. Germline V gene data show CDR1 as MNHEY and CDR2 as SMNVEV (reference sequence). Trimming pared 5 bases from V and 5 bases from J, leaving 12 bases between. This CDR3 is CASSRGSPNEKLFF. For the CDR3, the DNA is TGTGCCAGCAGTAGGGGAAGCCCAAATGAAAAACTGTTTTTT.

The table lists this clonotype with a few counts. The chain uses TRBV6-1 and TRBJ2-5; TRBD2 aligns across 7 bases. CDR1 is MNHNS, CDR2 SASEGT, per germline. Trimming at V came to 6 bases and at J to 5 bases, leaving 12 bases not matched to a gene. The CDR3 runs 15 residues. CDR3 protein: CASSRRRELRETQYF. In nucleotides, the CDR3 is TGTGCCAGCAGCCGGCGGCGGGAGCTCCGGGAGACCCAGTACTTC.

This clonotype was found a few times. This chain connects TRBV27 to TRBJ2-3; no clear D. Deletions cut 3 bases from V and 2 bases from J, with 3 bases between. The germline CDR1 and CDR2 sequences are MNHEY and SMNVEV (reference sequence). The CDR3 covers 12 residues. This CDR3 is CASSLNTDTQYF. The CDR3 region has the DNA TGTGCCAGCAGTTTGAACACAGATACGCAGTATTTT.

The rearrangement uses TRBV6-6 and TRBJ1-2; D is undetermined. Germline values: CDR1 MNHNY, CDR2 SVGAGI (reference sequence). Trimming took 5 bases from V and 4 from J, leaving 14 bases between them. The CDR3 length is 14 residues. CDR3 sequence reads: CASSRSDQFYGYTF. Here the CDR3 DNA reads TGTGCCAGCAGTCGTAGTGATCAGTTCTATGGCTACACCTTC.

V usage is TRBV6-1 and J usage is TRBJ1-5; TRBD1 might be the D (6 bases). The CDR3 loop spans 18 amino acids. V was clipped by 5 bases and J by 0 bases, with 20 bases between them. CDR1 MNHNS and CDR2 SASEGT come from the germline V gene. The CDR3 DNA follows: TGTGCCAGCAGTCGACAGCGGGGGGGCGGCTATAGCAATCAGCCCCAGCATTTT. This encodes CASSRQRGGGYSNQPQHF.

Within the sample, this clonotype is medium-sized. In DNA, the CDR3 is TGTGCCTGGAGTACAGCGGGGGGAATCAATGAGCAGTTCTTC. It translates to CAWSTAGGINEQFF. J is TRBJ2-1 and V is TRBV30, with TRBD2 matching 9 bases. V trimming: 2 bases; J trimming: 6 bases; junction bases outside the gene matches: 5. Germline V gene lookup returns CDR1 GTSNPN and CDR2 SVGIG (reference sequence). This CDR3 has 14 amino acids.

In this sample, this clonotype turned up a few times. The J gene is TRBJ2-2, the V gene TRBV7-2; 9 bases match TRBD2. In germline, CDR1 is SGHTA, CDR2 FQGNSA. The CDR3 is 17 amino acids. Trimming at V came to 2 bases and at J to 4 bases, leaving 8 bases not matched to a gene. CDR3 nucleotides: TGTGCCAGCAGCTTAACGGCGGGGGGGCTTATCACCGGGGAGCTGTTTTTT. The encoded protein is CASSLTAGGLITGELFF.

A few counts support this clonotype. J is TRBJ2-2 and V is TRBV5-6; D ambiguous. This CDR3 is built from 14 residues. V lost 0 bases, J lost 4 bases, and 7 bases lay in between. Looked up from germline, CDR1 is SGHDT and CDR2 is YYEEEE. The CDR3 region is CASSLAGLTGELFF. The CDR3 nucleotides read TGTGCCAGCAGCTTGGCGGGTCTCACCGGGGAGCTGTTTTTT.

This clonotype has just a few counts. For the CDR3, the DNA is TGTGCCAGCAGTTTTAGCACTAATGAAAAACTGTTTTTT. It yields the protein CASSFSTNEKLFF. The V gene is TRBV27, the J gene TRBJ1-4, with unresolved D. The CDR3 is 13 amino acids. V shed 3 bases and J shed 2 bases, with 4 bases lying between them. Germline V gene lookup returns CDR1 MNHEY and CDR2 SMNVEV (reference sequence).